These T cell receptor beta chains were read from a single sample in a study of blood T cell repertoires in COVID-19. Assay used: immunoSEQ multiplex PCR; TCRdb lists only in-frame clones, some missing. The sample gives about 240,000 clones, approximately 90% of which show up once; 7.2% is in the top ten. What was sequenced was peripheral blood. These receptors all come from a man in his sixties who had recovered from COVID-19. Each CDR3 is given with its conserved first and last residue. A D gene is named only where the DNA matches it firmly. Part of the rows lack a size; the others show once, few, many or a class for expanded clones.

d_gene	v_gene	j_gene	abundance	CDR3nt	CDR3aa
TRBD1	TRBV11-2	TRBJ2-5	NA	TGTGCCAGCAGCTTGGGACAGACGTACCAAGAGACCCAGTACTTC	CASSLGQTYQETQYF
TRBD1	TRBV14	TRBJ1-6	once	TGTGCCAGCAGCCAAGCGACAGGGAGGTCACCCCCCCACTTT	CASSQATGRSPPHF
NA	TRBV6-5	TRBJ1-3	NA	TGTGCCAGCATTAAGAGGGCTGCTGGAAACACCATATATTTT	CASIKRAAGNTIYF
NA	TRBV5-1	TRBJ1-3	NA	TGCGCCAGCAGCTTAGGAGTGAAACTCGGAAACACCATATATTTT	CASSLGVKLGNTIYF
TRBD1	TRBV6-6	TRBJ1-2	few	TGTGCCAGCAGTTACTCGGACAGGGGAACCTATGGCTACACCTTC	CASSYSDRGTYGYTF
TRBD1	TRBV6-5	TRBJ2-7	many	TGTGCCATCCAGAAGGACAGGGGGCTTTACGAGCAGTACTTC	CAIQKDRGLYEQYF
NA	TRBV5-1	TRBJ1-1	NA	TGCGCCAGCAGCTGGGGGAGGGGGATAGACACTGAAGCTTTCTTT	CASSWGRGIDTEAFF
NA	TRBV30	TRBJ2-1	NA	TGTGCCTGGAGAACAATAGGGGACTGGTCCAATGAGCAGTTCTTC	CAWRTIGDWSNEQFF
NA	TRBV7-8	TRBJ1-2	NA	TGTGCCACCCAGGAGGGGTCCGGGGATGGCTACACCTTC	CATQEGSGDGYTF
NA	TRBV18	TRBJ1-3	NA	TGTGCCAGCTCCCCCGCGGGGGCAAGGGGAAACACCATATATTTT	CASSPAGARGNTIYF
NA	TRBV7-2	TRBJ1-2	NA	TGTGCCAGCATGGGGGCCAGGGCTAGTGGCTACACCTTC	CASMGARASGYTF
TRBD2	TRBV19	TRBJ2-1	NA	TGTGCCAGTGGAACCGGGACTAGTTACGGAAATGAGCAGTTCTTC	CASGTGTSYGNEQFF
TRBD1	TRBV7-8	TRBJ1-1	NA	TGTGCCAGCAGCTTAGTACTAGACAGGGTTTTCTTT	CASSLVLDRVFF
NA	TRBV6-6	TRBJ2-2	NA	TGTGCCAGCAGTTACATGGGGGGAGACACCGGGGAGCTGTTTTTT	CASSYMGGDTGELFF
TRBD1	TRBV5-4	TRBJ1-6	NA	TGTGCCAGCAGCTTGGACCACAGGGGTTTTCGGTCACCCCTCCACTTT	CASSLDHRGFRSPLHF
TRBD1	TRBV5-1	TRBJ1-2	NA	TGCGCCAGCAGCTTGGACAGGGGGCAAGACGGCTACACCTTC	CASSLDRGQDGYTF
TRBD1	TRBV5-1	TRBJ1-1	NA	TGCGCCAGCAGCTTCACAGGGGGCAGGACTGAAGCTTTCTTT	CASSFTGGRTEAFF
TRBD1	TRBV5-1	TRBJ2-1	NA	TGCGCCAGCAGCCCGGACAGGGGTGAGCAGTTCTTC	CASSPDRGEQFF
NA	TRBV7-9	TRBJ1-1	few	TGTGCCAGCAGCCTCGGGCGGGAAACCTCTGAAGCTTTCTTT	CASSLGRETSEAFF
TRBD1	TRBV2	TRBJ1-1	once	TGTGCCAGCAGTGCACAGGGGGCCGTAACTGAAGCTTTCTTT	CASSAQGAVTEAFF
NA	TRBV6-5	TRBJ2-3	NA	TGTGCCAGCAGGAACAGGGTTCCAGATACGCAGTATTTT	CASRNRVPDTQYF
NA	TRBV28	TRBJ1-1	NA	TGTGCCAGCAGTGTAACAGGGTCCACTGAAGCTTTCTTT	CASSVTGSTEAFF
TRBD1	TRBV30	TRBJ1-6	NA	TGTGCCTGGAGCCAGGGGGGTTCACCCCTCCACTTT	CAWSQGGSPLHF
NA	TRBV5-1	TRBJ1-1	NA	TGCGCCAGCAGCTTTGACAGACTGAACACTGAAGCTTTCTTT	CASSFDRLNTEAFF
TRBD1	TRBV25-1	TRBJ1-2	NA	TGTGCCAGCAGTGATACAGGGGGGGCGTATGGCTACACCTTC	CASSDTGGAYGYTF
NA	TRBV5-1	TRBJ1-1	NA	TGCGCCAGCAGCTTACAGGGATGGAGCACTGAAGCTTTCTTT	CASSLQGWSTEAFF
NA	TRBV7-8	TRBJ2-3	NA	TGTGCCAGCATCCTAGGTTACGAGACAGGAGACACAGATACGCAGTATTTT	CASILGYETGDTDTQYF
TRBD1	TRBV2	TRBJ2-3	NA	TGTGCCAGCAGGAGAGGGACAGATACAGATACGCAGTATTTT	CASRRGTDTDTQYF
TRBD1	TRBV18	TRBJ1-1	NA	TGTGCCAGCTCACGACAGGGGGCGCGGAACACTGAAGCTTTCTTT	CASSRQGARNTEAFF
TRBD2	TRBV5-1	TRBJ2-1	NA	TGCGCCAGCAGCCCGGGCGGGGGGGCGTACAATGAGCAGTTCTTC	CASSPGGGAYNEQFF
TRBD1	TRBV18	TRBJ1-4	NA	TGTGCCAGCTCATTGGGACAGGGACGCGAAAAACTGTTTTTT	CASSLGQGREKLFF
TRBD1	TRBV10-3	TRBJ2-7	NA	TGTGCCATCAGTGAGGGACAGGGGGACTACGAGCAGTACTTC	CAISEGQGDYEQYF
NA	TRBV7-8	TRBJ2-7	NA	TGTGCCAGCAGCTTAATTTATAGGCCGCGGTTCTACGAGCAGTACTTC	CASSLIYRPRFYEQYF
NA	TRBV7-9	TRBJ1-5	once	TGTGCCAGCAGCTTAGCGTCAGGGAAGCCCCAGCATTTT	CASSLASGKPQHF
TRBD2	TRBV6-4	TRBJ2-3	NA	TGTGCCAGCAGTGACTCGACTAGCGGGGGGGCCGATACGCAGTATTTT	CASSDSTSGGADTQYF
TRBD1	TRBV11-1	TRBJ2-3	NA	TGTGCCAGCAGCTTAGGTGTGGGACAGGGTACAGATACGCAGTATTTT	CASSLGVGQGTDTQYF
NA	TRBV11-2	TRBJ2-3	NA	TGTGCCAGCAGCCTCGGGATAGCGGCTTCAGATACGCAGTATTTT	CASSLGIAASDTQYF
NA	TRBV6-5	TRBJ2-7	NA	TGTGCCAGCAGACGAGGGATGGGCTCCTACGAGCAGTACTTC	CASRRGMGSYEQYF
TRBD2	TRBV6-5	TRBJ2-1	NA	TGTGCCAGCAGTTGGGCGGGGGGAAGTAATGAGCAGTTCTTC	CASSWAGGSNEQFF
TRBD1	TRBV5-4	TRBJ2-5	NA	TGTGCCAGCAGTCCCGGGACAGGGGGCCGGGAGACCCAGTACTTC	CASSPGTGGRETQYF
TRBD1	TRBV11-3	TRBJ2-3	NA	TGTGCCAGCAGCCCGAGGACAGGAAGCACAGATACGCAGTATTTT	CASSPRTGSTDTQYF
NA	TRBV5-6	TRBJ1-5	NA	TGTGCCAGCAGCCCGCGGGGGGCACAGCCCCAGCATTTT	CASSPRGAQPQHF
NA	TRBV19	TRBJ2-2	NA	TGTGCCAGTACCACGACATCCAGTATCACCGGGGAGCTGTTTTTT	CASTTTSSITGELFF
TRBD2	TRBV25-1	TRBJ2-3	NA	TGTGCCAGCAGTGGCCCCCGGGGGGTAGATACGCAGTATTTT	CASSGPRGVDTQYF
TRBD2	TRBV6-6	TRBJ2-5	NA	TGTGCCAGCAGTCGACCACGTGAACTAGCGGGGGTGGAGACCCAGTACTTC	CASSRPRELAGVETQYF
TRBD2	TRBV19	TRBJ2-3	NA	TGTGCCAGTTCAGGTCAGCGGGGGGGGTTCACAGATACGCAGTATTTT	CASSGQRGGFTDTQYF
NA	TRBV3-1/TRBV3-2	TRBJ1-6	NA	TGTGCCAGCAGCGCGATAGACGGCCGGGTTTCACCCCTCCACTTT	CASSAIDGRVSPLHF
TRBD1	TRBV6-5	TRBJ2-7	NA	TGTGCCAGCACCCTGCGCCCGGGACAGAACTACGAGCAGTACTTC	CASTLRPGQNYEQYF
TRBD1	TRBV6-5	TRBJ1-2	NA	TGTGCCAGCAGCCTGGGACAGGTCTATGGCTACACCTTC	CASSLGQVYGYTF
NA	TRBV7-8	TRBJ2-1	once	TGTGCCAGCAGCCCTCGACAGGTTTACAATGAGCAGTTCTTC	CASSPRQVYNEQFF
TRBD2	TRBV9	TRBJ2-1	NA	TGTGCCAGCAGCACCCGACTAGCGGGCTACAATGAGCAGTTCTTC	CASSTRLAGYNEQFF
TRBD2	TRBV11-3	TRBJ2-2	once	TGTGCCAGCAGCTTAAGCGTGCGGGGGGTAGGCACCGGGGAGCTGTTTTTT	CASSLSVRGVGTGELFF
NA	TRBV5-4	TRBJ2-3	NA	TGTGCCAGCAGCTCGTACACCACAGATACGCAGTATTTT	CASSSYTTDTQYF